The 20 T cell receptor beta chains presented below share a single source sample, sequenced in a study of neurological immune-mediated disorders. TCRdb reprocessed the 5' RACE reads via MiXCR and lists one record per CDR3 protein. Seen here are 77,000 or so distinct CDR3 sequences, approximately 9.4% observed once, and the top ten hold about 1.7%. The sequencing sample was made of PBMCs. Receptors were obtained from a man aged 45-60 years in good health.

This clonotype was seen ten or more times. This chain connects TRBV2 to TRBJ2-4; no reliable D call. The CDR3 has 12 residues. V lost 4 bases, J lost 7 bases, and 8 bases lay in between. Germline V gene sequence: CDR1 SNHLY, CDR2 FYNNEI. The CDR3: CASSGMSNIQYF. Written as DNA, the CDR3 is TGTGCCAGCAGTGGGATGTCGAACATTCAGTACTTC.

This clonotype was picked up a small number of times. A much bigger clone sits one base away, suggesting this may be a read error. The chain is built from TRBV12-3 or TRBV12-4 and TRBJ2-3; D not resolved. CDR3 size: 11 residues. V dropped 8 bases and J dropped 2 bases, with 5 bases sitting between them. The DNA for the CDR3 is TGTGCCAGCGGCCACACAGATACGCAGTATTTT. Its translation: CASGHTDTQYF.

The chain combines TRBV4-2 with TRBJ1-1, with 11 bases fitting TRBD1. This CDR3 region has 15 residues. Germline V gives CDR1 LGHNA, CDR2 YNFKEQ. The trim removed 6 bases at V and 0 bases at J, leaving 3 bases unmatched. DNA of the CDR3: TGTGCCAGCAGGGGACAGGGGGTCATGAACACTGAAGCTTTCTTT. This sequence encodes CASRGQGVMNTEAFF.

There are many counts of this clonotype. This chain links TRBV6-6 with TRBJ2-7, with 9 bases matching TRBD1. The V gene end was trimmed by 0 bases and the J gene end by 1 base; junction bases not matched to a gene: 1. The germline V gene has CDR1 MNHNY and CDR2 SVGAGI (reference sequence). CDR3 size: 15 residues. This CDR3 is CASSYSGQGSYEQYF. CDR3 nucleotide sequence: TGTGCCAGCAGTTACTCGGGACAGGGTTCCTACGAGCAGTACTTC.

This clonotype came up many times. The V and J genes are TRBV29-1 and TRBJ2-1; 7 positions match TRBD2. Germline assignment: CDR1 SQVTM and CDR2 ANQGSEA. V lost 2 bases, J lost 9 bases, and 7 bases stayed unmatched. The CDR3 is 13 amino acids. The CDR3 loop reads CSVEMTSSVEQFF. In DNA form, the CDR3 reads TGCAGCGTTGAAATGACTAGCTCGGTTGAGCAGTTCTTC.

In its sample, this clonotype was seen once. Possible read error: a much larger clone is one base away. The CDR3 nucleotides read TGCAGTGCTCTGCTAGCGGGAGTTTACAATGAGCAGTTCTTC. This translates into CSALLAGVYNEQFF. The chain has TRBV20-1 and TRBJ2-1; 10 bases align to TRBD2. This CDR3 is 14 amino acids long. Germline V gene sequence: CDR1 DFQATT, CDR2 SNEGSKA (reference sequence). Unmatched junction bases numbered 5, after V lost 5 bases and J lost 4 bases.

This clonotype was observed at least ten times. The chain recombines TRBV10-3 with TRBJ2-2; 9 bases line up with TRBD1. Germline assignment: CDR1 ENHRY and CDR2 SYGVKD. The length of the CDR3 is 16 residues. The ends lost 2 bases at V and 4 bases at J; junction bases unmatched: 5. The CDR3 region is CAISEGTGKGTGELFF. The DNA of the CDR3 is TGTGCCATCAGTGAGGGGACAGGGAAGGGCACCGGGGAGCTGTTTTTT.

This clonotype was counted many times. The chain is built from TRBV7-9 and TRBJ2-1; 7 nucleotides line up with TRBD2. V lost 2 bases and J lost 8; bases outside the gene matches: 12. There are 16 residues in the CDR3. CDR1 and CDR2 (germline): SEHNR, FQNEAQ (reference sequence). Written as DNA, the CDR3 is TGTGCCAGCAGCTTATCTTGGCTAGCGGTTCTCGATGAGCAGTTCTTC. Translating gives CASSLSWLAVLDEQFF. Full variable domain (missing parts from reference TRBV7-9 and TRBJ2-1): DTGVSQNPRHKITKRGQNVTFRCDPISEHNRLYWYRQTLGQGPEFLTYFQNEAQLEKSRLLSDRFSAERPKGSFSTLEIQRTEQGDSAMYLCASSLSWLAVLDEQFFGPGTRLTVL.

This clonotype was counted at least ten times. The rearrangement links TRBV7-8 to TRBJ2-3, with 15 positions matching TRBD2. This CDR3 spans 17 amino acids. Germline CDR1 is SGHVS and CDR2 is FQNEAQ. V shed 5 bases, J shed 8 bases, and the junction held 11 bases outside the gene matches. CDR3 amino acids: CASSPQPGLAGGGTQYF. In nucleotides, the CDR3 is TGTGCCAGCAGCCCACAACCGGGACTAGCGGGGGGTGGTACGCAGTATTTT.

This clonotype was seen at least ten times. The rearrangement links TRBV7-9 to TRBJ2-7; D uncertain. The CDR3 is 13 amino acids. The V gene's germline CDR1 is SEHNR and CDR2 FQNEAQ (reference sequence). V lost 6 bases to trimming and J lost 6 bases, with 15 bases between them. This CDR3 reads CASSGSGDVEQYF. The CDR3 DNA reads TGTGCCAGCAGTGGGTCTGGAGACGTCGAGCAGTACTTC. Combining the CDR3 with reference TRBV7-9 and TRBJ2-7 gives the whole variable domain DTGVSQNPRHKITKRGQNVTFRCDPISEHNRLYWYRQTLGQGPEFLTYFQNEAQLEKSRLLSDRFSAERPKGSFSTLEIQRTEQGDSAMYLCASSGSGDVEQYFGPGTRLTVT.

The sample holds many counts of this clonotype. This chain joins TRBV12-5 and TRBJ2-5, with D possibly matching TRBD1 (5 bases). The CDR3 runs to 12 residues. Germline CDR1 and CDR2: LGHNT and FRNRAP. The ends were cut back, 7 bases at V and 8 bases at J, with 14 bases in the middle. CDR3 residues: CASAWGGGTQYF. The CDR3 DNA reads TGTGCTAGTGCCTGGGGCGGTGGTACCCAGTACTTC.

This clonotype was seen more than once but under ten times. This rearrangement joins TRBV6-5 to TRBJ2-5, with a weak D call TRBD2 (6 bases). Trimming removed 4 bases from V and 2 bases from J, with 14 bases in between. The CDR3 consists of 15 residues. Looked up from germline, CDR1 is MNHEY and CDR2 is SVGAGI. The CDR3 DNA reads TGTGCCAGCAGTTCAAACCGGGACTCACAAGAGACCCAGTACTTC. Translating it yields CASSSNRDSQETQYF.

This clonotype was recorded many times. The J gene is TRBJ1-1, the V gene TRBV27, with 7 bases lining up with TRBD1. V was clipped by 5 bases and J by 4 bases; unmatched bases: 4. The germline V gene encodes CDR1 MNHEY and CDR2 SMNVEV (reference sequence). This CDR3 comprises 13 residues. CDR3 DNA: TGTGCCAGCAGTACATACAGGGGCACTGAAGCTTTCTTT. This translates into CASSTYRGTEAFF.

This clonotype has only a few counts. The chain uses TRBV29-1 and TRBJ2-1; D is ambiguous. The germline V gene encodes CDR1 SQVTM and CDR2 ANQGSEA. There are 13 residues in the CDR3. V was pared by 5 bases and J by 1 base, with 9 bases between. The CDR3 spells CSVSGGSYNEQFF. CDR3 DNA: TGCAGCGTTTCAGGCGGATCCTACAATGAGCAGTTCTTC.

This clonotype was picked up many times. The genes are TRBV20-1 and TRBJ2-7; possible D gene TRBD2, 5 bases. Trimming shortened V by 3 bases and J by 4 bases, and 13 bases separated the two germline ends. The CDR3 runs to 13 residues. The germline gives CDR1 DFQATT, CDR2 SNEGSKA (reference sequence). The CDR3 sequence is CSASPSTTYEQYF. DNA for the CDR3: TGCAGTGCTAGCCCTAGCACAACGTACGAGCAGTACTTC.

This clonotype was found many times. The rearrangement uses TRBV7-8 and TRBJ2-5; D remains unclear. Germline lookup yields CDR1 SGHVS and CDR2 FQNEAQ. The CDR3 extends over 15 amino acids. With 3 bases removed from V and 5 bases from J, the gap between germline ends came to 16 bases. The CDR3 DNA sequence: TGTGCCAGCAGCTTGGGTAGTCTGGGTCAGGAGACCCAGTACTTC. This codes for CASSLGSLGQETQYF.

The V and J genes are TRBV2 and TRBJ1-6, with D uncertain. This CDR3 comprises 15 residues. V lost 4 bases, J lost 7 bases, and 14 bases lay in between. The germline V gene has CDR1 SNHLY and CDR2 FYNNEI. CDR3: CASSGAKGNNSPLHF. The CDR3, as DNA: TGTGCCAGCAGTGGGGCCAAAGGAAACAATTCACCCCTCCACTTT. The variable domain in full, completed from reference TRBV2 and TRBJ1-6, reads EPEVTQTPSHQVTQMGQEVILRCVPISNHLYFYWYRQILGQKVEFLVSFYNNEISEKSEIFDDQFSVERPDGSNFTLKIRSTKLEDSAMYFCASSGAKGNNSPLHFGNGTRLTVT.

This clonotype was picked up many times. This sequence joins TRBV20-1 and TRBJ2-5, with a tentative D call TRBD1 (6 bases). The germline CDR1 and CDR2 sequences are DFQATT and SNEGSKA (reference sequence). The V gene lost 8 bases and the J gene lost 1 base, with 11 bases spanning the gap. This CDR3 comprises 12 residues. CDR3 protein: CSSQGGQETQYF. CDR3 DNA sequence: TGCAGTTCCCAAGGGGGCCAAGAGACCCAGTACTTC.

This clonotype has ten or more counts. V is TRBV5-1 and J is TRBJ1-1; possibly TRBD1 for D (5 bases). Trimming cost V 5 bases and J 0 bases, with 11 bases left between them. This CDR3 has 14 amino acids. Germline loops: CDR1 SGHRS, CDR2 YFSETQ. CDR3 in amino acids: CASSRTGMNTEAFF. The CDR3 bases are TGCGCCAGCAGTCGCACAGGCATGAACACTGAAGCTTTCTTT.

The chain has TRBV5-1 and TRBJ2-1; 9 nucleotides line up with TRBD1. Trimming cost V 4 bases and J 8 bases; bases outside gene matches: 7. Germline assignment: CDR1 SGHRS and CDR2 YFSETQ. This CDR3 contains 14 residues. CDR3 amino acids: CASSLGQGDDEQFF. The CDR3 bases are TGCGCCAGCAGCCTGGGACAGGGCGACGATGAGCAGTTCTTC. The full variable domain, rest sourced from reference TRBV5-1 and TRBJ2-1, is KAGVTQTPRYLIKTRGQQVTLSCSPISGHRSVSWYQQTPGQGLQFLFEYFSETQRNKGNFPGRFSGRQFSNSRSEMNVSTLELGDSALYLCASSLGQGDDEQFFGPGTRLTVL.